This TCR beta chain was retrieved from a study of spatial heterogeneity in lung cancer. Study-level points and caveats: Ubiquitous expanded tumor TCRs were observed in blood more at resection than follow-up.

In its sample, this clonotype was seen many times. No antigen is known for it. Time point defined: sample taken at primary tumor resection. Sequencing covered unsorted whole RNA taken from tumor, nontumor lung or frozen PBMC. Samples were donated by 72 untreated early-stage non-small cell lung cancer patients. Every cDNA TCR molecule received its own unique molecular identifier. MiXCR, run by TCRdb on the 5' RACE reads, gives a single entry per CDR3 protein. The data show around 63,000 distinct CDR3 sequences, with 7.5% to 8.5% seen just once and more than 12% held by the top ten. This receptor was obtained from a female donor with early-stage non-small cell lung cancer. The specimen was PBMCs, collected at surgery.

The CDR3 loop reads CASSTTGDTQYF. The CDR3 DNA follows: TGTGCCAGCAGTACGACAGGCGATACGCAGTATTTT. The chain carries TRBV7-9 and TRBJ2-3, with D tentatively TRBD1 (6 bases). This CDR3 is built from 12 residues. V shed 6 bases and J shed 6 bases, with 10 bases lying between them. Germline V gene sequence: CDR1 SEHNR, CDR2 FQNEAQ (reference sequence). The full variable domain, completed using reference TRBV7-9 and TRBJ2-3, is DTGVSQNPRHKITKRGQNVTFRCDPISEHNRLYWYRQTLGQGPEFLTYFQNEAQLEKSRLLSDRFSAERPKGSFSTLEIQRTEQGDSAMYLCASSTTGDTQYFGPGTRLTVL.